This TCR beta chain derives from a study of blood T cell repertoires in COVID-19 (dated by TCRdb to about 2020). Study-wide context: The collaborator samples originated in the United States, Italy and Spain and spanned the acute and convalescent phases of COVID-19. Samples were obtained from the ongoing ImmuneRACE study (first 160 participants) and from approximately 1,200 subjects provided by 6 global collaborators. Where available, HLA class I and class II types were taken from metadata supplied by the sample provider and were not determined by assay-based typing. The dataset comprised deeply sampled blood TCRbeta repertoires from subjects exposed to, actively infected with, or recovered from COVID-19. Sample metadata almost always included a de-identified subject ID, COVID-19 status, age in years and sex. The material from the prospective study consisted of cDNA or gDNA derived from T cells, B-cell-depleted T cells, or PBMCs. A freely available public database, intended as a resource for researchers studying the immune response to SARS-CoV-2, is where the repertoires were released.

On the study overall, not on this receptor specifically: How much clinical and demographic metadata was included differed by source and by participant, and the metadata was provided uncurated.

This clone was seen more than once but under ten times. The specificity of this receptor is unknown. Per-nucleotide qualities are absent, and no much larger clonotype sits a single base away. The immunoSEQ Assay, a bias-controlled multiplex PCR, was used to amplify TCRbeta CDR3 regions from genomic DNA. The published analysis was carried out like this. Within the assay, amplification of reference gene primers was used to estimate how many nucleated cells each sample contained. To quantify the absolute abundance of each unique TCRbeta CDR3 rearrangement, sequence reads were collapsed and filtered. For each sample, productive Simpson clonality was calculated as the square root of Simpson's diversity index across productive rearrangements. TCRdb stores this immuneACCESS table with in-frame sequences only. Part of the clones is absent; in the studies checked, under half of the shortfall reflects unresolved V genes, and no reason is known for the rest. D and trimming were read from the DNA, whereas the V and J calls and clone size are those reported in that table. Recorded for this sample are around 200,000 clones; 80% to 90% of them occurred a single time. The ten biggest clones cover approximately 15% of the sample.

Collaborating institutions collected whole blood in K2EDTA tubes following their own protocols. For TCRbeta analysis, collaborator samples were shipped as frozen whole blood, as isolated PBMCs, or as DNA extracted from either sample type. CDR1 and CDR2 are read off the germline V gene as MNHEY and SVGEGT. Its CDR3 holds 14 amino acids, cysteine through phenylalanine. Only CDR3 DNA remains: 42 bases, in frame from the first base. V has 2 bases trimmed and J has 10 bases trimmed; junction bases matching no gene number 5. This sequence originates from a man under 40 with active or convalescent COVID-19. The sequence joins TRBV6-2 or TRBV6-3 to TRBJ1-6, and TRBD1 matches 7 of the central bases. Specimen: peripheral blood. The DNA reads TGTGCCAGCAGTTACGGATCAGGGGGATCACCCCTCCACTTT. It specifies CASSYGSGGSPLHF.